Listed below are T cell receptor beta chains from one sample, sequenced in a study of CD4 T cells in relation to SARS-CoV-2 and coronaviruses. The antigens of these receptors remain unknown. Measured with immunoSEQ multiplex PCR; TCRdb has only the in-frame clones, and not every one. Found here are about 25,000 clones, 75% to 85% of them singletons; the top ten hold 20% to 25%. Material for sequencing was CD4+ T cells from PBMCs, cultured in vitro. The source is a human donor in good health. Both conserved end residues are part of each CDR3. D genes are given only for firm matches. Clone size, where shown, is once, few, many, or a class for clones that have expanded.

v_call	d_call	cdr3_length	j_call	clone_size	cdr3_aa	cdr3_nt
TRBV25-1	TRBD1	13	TRBJ1-4	NA	CASKDRDNEKLFF	TGTGCCAGCAAGGACAGGGACAATGAAAAACTGTTTTTT
TRBV19	TRBD2	15	TRBJ2-7	NA	CASSTRGIAGVEQYF	TGTGCCAGTAGTACCCGGGGGATAGCGGGAGTCGAGCAGTACTTC
TRBV7-2	NA	18	TRBJ1-3	NA	CASSLGGAGGNLGNTIYF	TGTGCCAGCAGCTTAGGAGGGGCAGGAGGAAATCTAGGAAACACCATATATTTT
TRBV14	TRBD1	17	TRBJ2-1	NA	CASSQEGQAFSYNEQFF	TGTGCCAGCAGCCAAGAAGGACAGGCATTCTCCTACAATGAGCAGTTCTTC
TRBV11-2	TRBD1	17	TRBJ2-3	NA	CASTGQGAIPSTDTQYF	TGTGCCAGCACCGGACAGGGGGCCATTCCTAGCACAGATACGCAGTATTTT
TRBV3-1/TRBV3-2	TRBD2	15	TRBJ2-7	few	CASSQAGLAGGPQYF	TGTGCCAGCAGCCAAGCGGGACTAGCGGGAGGGCCGCAGTACTTC
TRBV19	TRBD1	15	TRBJ1-5	NA	CASSTSDRVYQPQHF	TGTGCCAGTAGTACCTCGGACAGGGTGTATCAGCCCCAGCATTTT
TRBV11-3	TRBD2	16	TRBJ2-1	NA	CASSLGASGLGDEQFF	TGTGCCAGCAGCTTAGGGGCTAGCGGCCTAGGCGATGAGCAGTTCTTC
TRBV29-1	NA	12	TRBJ2-5	NA	CSAVGVEETQYF	TGCAGCGCGGTCGGTGTAGAAGAGACCCAGTACTTC
TRBV7-2	NA	14	TRBJ2-7	few	CASSPAGFPGEQYF	TGTGCCAGCAGCCCCGCAGGGTTTCCGGGCGAGCAGTACTTC
TRBV18	TRBD1	16	TRBJ2-1	NA	CASSPDVTGSYNEQFF	TGTGCCAGCTCACCGGATGTGACAGGGTCATACAATGAGCAGTTCTTC
TRBV19	NA	15	TRBJ2-7	NA	CASSIAEQETYEQYF	TGTGCCAGTAGTATAGCTGAACAGGAAACATACGAGCAGTACTTC
TRBV6-5	NA	15	TRBJ1-1	NA	CASDPSSRGRTEAFF	TGTGCCAGTGACCCTTCGTCCCGGGGGAGGACTGAAGCTTTCTTT
TRBV2	NA	13	TRBJ2-5	NA	CASMSSGVETQYF	TGTGCCAGCATGTCTTCAGGGGTGGAGACCCAGTACTTC
TRBV6-6	NA	12	TRBJ2-7	NA	CASEGEFYEQYF	TGTGCCAGCGAGGGGGAGTTCTACGAGCAGTACTTC
TRBV4-1	NA	16	TRBJ2-3	NA	CASSQDGRVGTDTQYF	TGCGCCAGCAGCCAAGACGGACGGGTGGGCACAGATACGCAGTATTTT
TRBV6-2/TRBV6-3	TRBD1	15	TRBJ2-3	once	CASSSRDRAIDTQYF	TGTGCCAGCAGTTCCCGGGACAGGGCCATAGATACGCAGTATTTT
TRBV3-1/TRBV3-2	NA	13	TRBJ2-1	NA	CASSQEGVRGQFF	TGTGCCAGCAGCCAAGAAGGAGTGAGGGGGCAGTTCTTC
TRBV2	NA	12	TRBJ1-2	NA	CASSERNYGYTF	TGTGCCAGCAGTGAAAGGAACTATGGCTACACCTTC
TRBV20-1	TRBD2	15	TRBJ2-7	few	CSASSTSGSLGEQYF	TGCAGTGCTAGTTCGACTAGCGGGAGCTTGGGCGAGCAGTACTTC
TRBV3-1/TRBV3-2	NA	13	TRBJ2-2	few	CASSRLGEGELFF	TGTGCCAGCAGCCGTCTGGGAGAGGGGGAGCTGTTTTTT
TRBV5-6	NA	14	TRBJ1-2	NA	CASSYPMGSYGYTF	TGTGCCAGCAGCTACCCGATGGGCAGCTATGGCTACACCTTC
TRBV5-4	TRBD2	16	TRBJ2-5	NA	CASSTEGLAVQETQYF	TGTGCCAGCAGCACTGAAGGACTAGCAGTACAAGAGACCCAGTACTTC
TRBV7-2	NA	12	TRBJ1-2	NA	CASSFPEYGYTF	TGTGCCAGCAGCTTCCCGGAGTATGGCTACACCTTC
TRBV10-3	TRBD2	16	TRBJ2-1	few	CAISPLGGRGNGEQFF	TGTGCCATCTCCCCACTGGGAGGGAGAGGCAACGGTGAGCAGTTCTTC
TRBV3-1/TRBV3-2	TRBD1	16	TRBJ1-2	NA	CASSQGGQGINYGYTF	TGTGCCAGCAGCCAAGGGGGACAGGGGATTAACTATGGCTACACCTTC
TRBV18	NA	15	TRBJ2-3	NA	CASSPLPSSTDTQYF	TGTGCCAGCTCTCCCCTCCCTTCTAGCACAGATACGCAGTATTTT
TRBV4-3	NA	15	TRBJ1-1	NA	CASSQDRAAYTEAFF	TGCGCCAGCAGCCAAGATCGGGCGGCATACACTGAAGCTTTCTTT
TRBV7-9	NA	16	TRBJ1-1	hyperexpanded	CASSPMAGGAATEAFF	TGTGCCAGCAGCCCTATGGCGGGGGGCGCGGCGACTGAAGCTTTCTTT
TRBV5-1	NA	13	TRBJ1-1	NA	CASSPPGGSEAFF	TGCGCCAGCAGCCCCCCGGGTGGCTCTGAAGCTTTCTTT
TRBV2	NA	12	TRBJ2-5	NA	CASSAGQETQYF	TGTGCCAGCAGTGCGGGGCAGGAGACCCAGTACTTC
TRBV5-5	NA	15	TRBJ1-2	NA	CASSLGAIWDYGYTF	TGTGCCAGCAGCTTGGGAGCGATTTGGGACTATGGCTACACCTTC
TRBV14	NA	16	TRBJ1-1	NA	CASSPPGGLLLSGAFF	TGTGCCAGCAGCCCCCCGGGGGGACTTTTGCTCTCAGGAGCTTTCTTT
TRBV3-1/TRBV3-2	NA	14	TRBJ1-6	few	CASSQGQENSPLHF	TGTGCCAGCAGCCAAGGACAGGAGAATTCACCCCTCCACTTT
TRBV6-5	NA	14	TRBJ1-4	few	CASWRGVWGEKLFF	TGTGCCAGTTGGAGGGGGGTTTGGGGCGAAAAACTGTTTTTT
TRBV19	TRBD1	15	TRBJ2-7	NA	CASSIVGQGAYEQYF	TGTGCCAGTAGTATAGTGGGACAGGGGGCGTACGAGCAGTACTTC
TRBV7-9	NA	13	TRBJ2-2	NA	CASLKGGTGELFF	TGTGCCAGCTTGAAAGGGGGGACCGGGGAGCTGTTTTTT
TRBV4-3	TRBD1	14	TRBJ1-4	NA	CASSPGTGSEKLFF	TGCGCCAGCAGCCCCGGGACAGGGAGTGAAAAACTGTTTTTT
TRBV5-4	NA	14	TRBJ2-3	NA	CASSSEWGPDTQYF	TGTGCCAGCAGCTCCGAGTGGGGCCCAGATACGCAGTATTTT
TRBV6-6	TRBD2	14	TRBJ2-7	NA	CASTASGGSYEQYF	TGTGCCAGCACAGCTAGCGGGGGGTCCTACGAGCAGTACTTC
TRBV5-1	TRBD2	18	TRBJ2-1	few	CASSSEGTSGEGWNEQFF	TGCGCCAGCAGCTCAGAAGGGACTAGCGGGGAAGGGTGGAATGAGCAGTTCTTC
TRBV7-8	NA	14	TRBJ2-1	few	CASSLVIAYNEQFF	TGTGCCAGCAGCTTAGTGATAGCCTACAATGAGCAGTTCTTC
TRBV5-1	NA	14	TRBJ1-5	few	CASSTSGGNQPQHF	TGCGCCAGCAGCACTAGCGGAGGCAATCAGCCCCAGCATTTT
TRBV5-1	NA	14	TRBJ1-3	NA	CASSLGTAGHTIYF	TGCGCCAGCAGCTTGGGCACAGCTGGGCACACCATATATTTT
TRBV6-5	NA	13	TRBJ1-5	NA	CASRDRSNQPQHF	TGTGCCAGCAGGGACAGAAGCAATCAGCCCCAGCATTTT
TRBV29-1	TRBD1	13	TRBJ2-7	NA	CSVEVGTGYEQYF	TGCAGCGTTGAAGTAGGGACAGGGTACGAGCAGTACTTC
TRBV27	NA	15	TRBJ2-1	NA	CASSRTQSSYNEQFF	TGTGCCAGCAGCCGAACCCAGTCCTCCTACAATGAGCAGTTCTTC
TRBV3-1/TRBV3-2	TRBD2	17	TRBJ2-3	NA	CASSQGGWGLITDTQYF	TGTGCCAGCAGCCAAGGAGGGTGGGGACTAATCACAGATACGCAGTATTTT